Following are 30 T cell receptor beta chains from one sample sequenced in a study of shared clonotypes between healthy human individuals. Measured with immunoSEQ multiplex PCR; TCRdb has only the in-frame clones, and not every one. Among about 2,500,000 clones listed, about 92% were seen once. Material for sequencing was naive CD4+ T cells sorted from blood. Sample subset: CD45RA+ positively selected. The receptors derive from a man between 18 and 35 years old in good health.

The chain carries TRBV19 and TRBJ1-2, with a tentative D call TRBD1 (5 bases). Germline values: CDR1 LNHDA, CDR2 SQIVND (reference sequence). This CDR3 has 15 residues. V was cut by 7 bases and J by 4 bases, with 19 bases left in between. Here the CDR3 DNA reads TGTGCCAGTACCTTTAGGGAGGGGACCGGCTATGGCTACACCTTC. Its protein is CASTFREGTGYGYTF.

The V gene is TRBV2, the J gene TRBJ2-1, with D tentatively TRBD2 (6 bases). CDR1 and CDR2 (germline): SNHLY, FYNNEI. With 4 bases removed from V and 7 bases from J, the gap between germline ends came to 11 bases. The CDR3 is made up of 13 amino acids. The CDR3 loop is CASSVWGDNEQFF. The CDR3 region has the DNA TGTGCCAGCAGTGTATGGGGGGATAATGAGCAGTTCTTC. The full variable domain, in which reference TRBV2 and TRBJ2-1 provide the parts outside the CDR3, is EPEVTQTPSHQVTQMGQEVILRCVPISNHLYFYWYRQILGQKVEFLVSFYNNEISEKSEIFDDQFSVERPDGSNFTLKIRSTKLEDSAMYFCASSVWGDNEQFFGPGTRLTVL.

The chain uses TRBV7-3 and TRBJ1-1; TRBD1 is a possible D gene (6 bases). Per the germline V gene, CDR1 is SGHTA and CDR2 is FQGTGA. Trimming left V 5 bases short and J 5 bases short, with 18 bases between. This CDR3 comprises 15 residues. CDR3 bases: TGTGCCAGCAGCCTCTCAATTAAACAGGGAACTGAAGCTTTCTTT. Amino acid sequence: CASSLSIKQGTEAFF.

The chain is built from TRBV6-1 and TRBJ2-1, with TRBD2 matching 8 bases. With V trimmed by 6 bases and J by 3 bases, 4 bases remained unmatched. In germline, CDR1 is MNHNS, CDR2 SASEGT. The CDR3 runs to 14 residues. CDR3 coding DNA: TGTGCCAGCAGCGGGGGGGGGAGCTACAATGAGCAGTTCTTC. Its protein is CASSGGGSYNEQFF.

This rearrangement joins TRBV25-1 to TRBJ2-2, with a tentative D call TRBD1 (5 bases). Trimming cost V 7 bases and J 3 bases, with 18 bases left between them. The CDR3 consists of 16 residues. Germline lookup yields CDR1 MGHDK and CDR2 SYGVNS. DNA of the CDR3: TGTGCCAGCACCAGAAGTCGGTCAGGGTACACCGGGGAGCTGTTTTTT. It encodes CASTRSRSGYTGELFF. The whole variable domain, remainder taken from reference TRBV25-1 and TRBJ2-2, is EADIYQTPRYLVIGTGKKITLECSQTMGHDKMYWYQQDPGMELHLIHYSYGVNSTEKGDLSSESTVSRIRTEHFPLTLESARPSHTSQYLCASTRSRSGYTGELFFGEGSRLTVL.

This clone showed up just once. The rearrangement links TRBV4-1 to TRBJ2-5; 11 bases line up with TRBD2. With V trimmed by 4 bases and J by 2 bases, 9 bases remained unmatched. The germline CDR1 and CDR2 sequences are MGHRA and YSYEKL. CDR3 length: 17 amino acids. The CDR3 region has the DNA TGCGCCAGCAGCCCCGGGACTAGCGGTCGGAGGCAAGAGACCCAGTACTTC. Its translation is CASSPGTSGRRQETQYF.

The rearrangement links TRBV19 to TRBJ2-1, with TRBD2 matching over 8 bases. The germline CDR1 and CDR2 sequences are LNHDA and SQIVND (reference sequence). This CDR3 is 15 amino acids long. V was pared by 6 bases and J by 1 base, with 5 bases of the junction left unmatched. DNA for the CDR3: TGTGCCAGTAGAGGGGCGGGAGGATCCTACAATGAGCAGTTCTTC. Translated: CASRGAGGSYNEQFF. The full variable domain, its missing parts supplied by reference TRBV19 and TRBJ2-1, is DGGITQSPKYLFRKEGQNVTLSCEQNLNHDAMYWYRQDPGQGLRLIYYSQIVNDFQKGDIAEGYSVSREKKESFPLTVTSAQKNPTAFYLCASRGAGGSYNEQFFGPGTRLTVL.

Points on this clone: A much larger clone lies one base from this, so it may be a read error. Other DNA sequences in this specimen translate into the identical CDR3. This CDR3 reads CASSPGRNTEAFF. The CDR3 DNA follows: TGTGCCAGCTCACCGGGCAGGAACACTGAAGCTTTCTTT. V usage is TRBV18 and J usage is TRBJ1-1; D is uncertain. The CDR3 runs to 13 residues. CDR1 and CDR2 from the germline V gene are KGHSH and LQKENI. V lost 3 bases to trimming and J lost 1 base, with 6 bases between them. The variable domain in full, with the rest retrieved from reference TRBV18 and TRBJ1-1, is NAGVMQNPRHLVRRRGQEARLRCSPMKGHSHVYWYRQLPEEGLKFMVYLQKENIIDESGMPKERFSAEFPKEGPSILRIQQVVRGDSAAYFCASSPGRNTEAFFGQGTRLTVV.

This chain joins TRBV7-2 and TRBJ2-4; the D gene is possibly TRBD2 (5 bases). Per germline, CDR1 SGHTA and CDR2 FQGNSA. The V end was cut by 5 bases, the J end by 0 bases, with 20 bases between. This CDR3 has 18 amino acids. The CDR3 reads CASSQTPSTTLAKNIQYF. The CDR3 nucleotides are TGTGCCAGCAGCCAAACCCCTAGCACAACCCTAGCCAAAAACATTCAGTACTTC.

This sequence joins TRBV21-1 and TRBJ2-2. TRBV21-1 is recorded as a pseudogene. The CDR3 has 17 amino acids. CDR3 sequence reads: CASNQSRSERNTGELFF. DNA for the CDR3: TGTGCCAGCAACCAAAGCAGGAGCGAGAGGAACACCGGGGAGCTGTTTTTT.

The V call is TRBV6-1, the J call TRBJ2-3, with TRBD2 matching 11 bases. After removal of 3 bases from V and 1 base from J, the junction contained 9 bases not matched to a gene. CDR1 is MNHNS and CDR2 is SASEGT in the germline V gene. This CDR3 is 18 amino acids long. The CDR3 nucleotides read TGTGCCAGCAGTGATATAGCGGGAGGGCCATCAGGCACAGATACGCAGTATTTT. This codes for CASSDIAGGPSGTDTQYF.

V gene TRBV6-1 combines with J gene TRBJ2-6, with TRBD1 matching 10 bases. Looked up from germline, CDR1 is MNHNS and CDR2 is SASEGT. The CDR3 is 17 residues long. Losses at the gene ends were 3 bases for V and 2 bases for J; bases not matched to a gene: 4. In nucleotides, the CDR3 is TGTGCCAGCAGTGAGACAGGGGGCGTGACTGGGGCCAACGTCCTGACTTTC. It codes for CASSETGGVTGANVLTF.

The V call is TRBV5-1, the J call TRBJ2-1; D not certain. CDR1 SGHRS and CDR2 YFSETQ come from the germline V gene. Between the trimmed V and J ends, which lost 0 bases and 5 bases, there was a span of 9 bases. The CDR3 is 14 amino acids. CDR3 amino acids: CASSLGGPDNEQFF. The CDR3, as DNA: TGCGCCAGCAGCTTGGGTGGTCCCGACAATGAGCAGTTCTTC.

The chain carries TRBV11-2 and TRBJ2-2; no definite D call. CDR3 length: 12 amino acids. The germline V gene has CDR1 SGHAT and CDR2 FQNNGV. V was shortened by 2 bases and J by 6 bases, with 4 bases between the two germline ends. The CDR3 DNA is TGTGCCAGCAGCTTACATCCCGGGGAGCTGTTTTTT. Its protein product is CASSLHPGELFF.

This chain connects TRBV30 to TRBJ2-5, with TRBD2 matching over 8 bases. The V and J ends lost 0 bases and 3 bases, in that order; junction bases with no gene match: 6. Germline V gene sequence: CDR1 GTSNPN, CDR2 SVGIG (reference sequence). This CDR3 is 15 amino acids long. The CDR3, as DNA: TGTGCCTGGAGTGTAGGAGCGGGGGTTAAAGAGACCCAGTACTTC. Translated: CAWSVGAGVKETQYF.

With respect to this clone: Other DNA sequences in the same sample also yield this CDR3. The gene calls are TRBV5-1 and TRBJ1-6; D remains unclear. The CDR3 sequence is 15 residues long. Trimming left V 0 bases short and J 7 bases short, with 11 bases between. CDR1 and CDR2 (germline): SGHRS, YFSETQ. CDR3 amino acids: CASSLGTGKNSPLHF. In nucleotides, the CDR3 is TGCGCCAGCAGCTTGGGTACCGGGAAAAATTCACCCCTCCACTTT.

The chain is built from TRBV7-2 and TRBJ2-3; tentative D call: TRBD2 (6 bases). Germline V lookup: CDR1 SGHTA, CDR2 FQGNSA. The V end was cut by 7 bases, the J end by 10 bases, with 15 bases between. This CDR3 has 12 residues. CDR3 DNA sequence: TGTGCCAGCACCTATTCGGGAGCGGCGCAGTATTTT. It is translated as CASTYSGAAQYF.

The genes are TRBV18 and TRBJ2-5, with 10 bases that match TRBD2. Germline values: CDR1 KGHSH, CDR2 LQKENI. V shed 1 base, J shed 5 bases, and the junction held 7 bases outside the gene matches. This CDR3 comprises 16 residues. Written as DNA, the CDR3 is TGTGCCAGCTCACCACTCCCTAGCGGGGGAGGCGAGACCCAGTACTTC. Translated: CASSPLPSGGGETQYF.

About this clone: The sample has other DNA sequences that encode this CDR3 too. The chain employs TRBV2 and TRBJ1-2; 10 nucleotides align to TRBD1. The CDR3 consists of 13 residues. Germline V gene sequence: CDR1 SNHLY, CDR2 FYNNEI. V shed 6 bases and J 8 bases; nucleotides not matched to a gene: 6. The CDR3 protein is CASRMGQGYGYTF. As DNA, the CDR3 is TGTGCCAGCAGGATGGGACAGGGGTACGGCTACACCTTC.

For this clone: The sample carries other DNA sequences with the same CDR3. V gene TRBV30 combines with J gene TRBJ1-1; D not resolved. Germline lookup yields CDR1 GTSNPN and CDR2 SVGIG (reference sequence). The V gene lost 4 bases and the J gene lost 3 bases, with 6 bases spanning the gap. This CDR3 is 11 amino acids long. This CDR3 is CAWTGDTEAFF. The DNA for the CDR3 is TGTGCCTGGACCGGGGACACTGAAGCTTTCTTT. Full variable domain (missing parts from reference TRBV30 and TRBJ1-1): SQTIHQWPATLVQPVGSPLSLECTVEGTSNPNLYWYRQAAGRGLQLLFYSVGIGQISSEVPQNLSASRPQDRQFILSSKKLLLSDSGFYLCAWTGDTEAFFGQGTRLTVV.

In the case of this clone: The sample carries other DNA sequences with the same CDR3. This chain joins TRBV20-1 and TRBJ2-5, with D hard to call. The CDR3 length is 10 residues. Germline CDR1 is DFQATT and CDR2 is SNEGSKA (reference sequence). Deletions cut 5 bases from V and 4 bases from J, with 5 bases between. This chain's CDR3 is CSAGPETQYF. The CDR3, as DNA: TGCAGTGCTGGTCCAGAGACCCAGTACTTC.

The V call is TRBV10-2, the J call TRBJ2-5; the D is unclear. The CDR3 runs to 12 residues. Between the trimmed V and J ends, which lost 6 bases and 4 bases, there was a span of 9 bases. Germline values: CDR1 WSHSY, CDR2 SAAADI. CDR3 DNA: TGCGCCAGCAGCCCTATGGGAGAGACCCAGTACTTC. It yields the protein CASSPMGETQYF.

This clone was picked up one time. The CDR3 region is CASSLEDLTDTQYF. DNA for the CDR3: TGCGCCAGCAGCTTGGAAGACTTGACAGATACGCAGTATTTT. The V call is TRBV5-1, the J call TRBJ2-3; D is unclear. The CDR3 is made up of 14 amino acids. CDR1 and CDR2 from the germline V gene are SGHRS and YFSETQ. V gave up 0 bases and J gave up 3 bases, with 8 bases separating them.

The chain combines TRBV5-4 with TRBJ2-4; 14 nucleotides agree with TRBD2. The V gene's germline CDR1 is SGHNT and CDR2 YYREEE (reference sequence). The CDR3 is 15 amino acids. V trimming: 5 bases; J trimming: 7 bases; junction bases outside the gene matches: 5. CDR3 DNA: TGTGCCAGCAGTTCTGGACTAGCGGGAGGTAACATTCAGTACTTC. It translates to CASSSGLAGGNIQYF.

This rearrangement joins TRBV11-2 to TRBJ2-1, with TRBD1 matching 10 bases. Unmatched junction bases numbered 4, after V lost 4 bases and J lost 10 bases. From germline, CDR1 is SGHAT and CDR2 FQNNGV. The CDR3 extends over 13 amino acids. CDR3 residues: CASSSDRGIEQFF. CDR3 in DNA: TGTGCCAGCAGCTCGGACAGGGGGATAGAGCAGTTCTTC.

This chain uses TRBV19 with TRBJ2-1; 10 bases are a match to TRBD2. Germline V gives CDR1 LNHDA, CDR2 SQIVND (reference sequence). The CDR3 totals 16 residues. V shed 5 bases, J shed 0 bases, and the junction held 4 bases outside the gene matches. CDR3 in amino acids: CASSPSSGSSYNEQFF. CDR3 sequence (DNA): TGTGCCAGTAGTCCCTCTAGCGGGAGCTCCTACAATGAGCAGTTCTTC.

The genes are TRBV30 and TRBJ1-1; D unresolved. Germline V lookup: CDR1 GTSNPN, CDR2 SVGIG (reference sequence). The CDR3 runs to 13 residues. V was trimmed by 6 bases and J by 1 base, leaving 12 bases between them. This chain's CDR3 is CACVLLGNTEAFF. In nucleotides, the CDR3 is TGTGCCTGCGTACTTTTGGGGAACACTGAAGCTTTCTTT.

The chain links TRBV28 to TRBJ1-4; no definite D call. This CDR3 has 15 amino acids. The germline CDR1 and CDR2 sequences are MDHEN and SYDVKM. V was pared by 2 bases and J by 1 base, with 8 bases between. CDR3 sequence (DNA): TGTGCCAGCAGTTTAGTAGGGTTAACTAATGAAAAACTGTTTTTT. Its translation is CASSLVGLTNEKLFF.

The chain recombines TRBV10-3 with TRBJ2-6; TRBD2 aligns across 8 bases. Trimming removed 0 bases from V and 4 bases from J; junction bases left unmatched: 8. Germline-derived CDR1 and CDR2 are ENHRY and SYGVKD. This CDR3 is built from 18 residues. As DNA, the CDR3 is TGTGCCATCAGTGAGTCACCGGGAGGGCCTGCCGGGGCCAACGTCCTGACTTTC. Translation gives CAISESPGGPAGANVLTF.

The chain recombines TRBV10-3 with TRBJ2-3; 7 bases agree with TRBD2. Germline assignment: CDR1 ENHRY and CDR2 SYGVKD. Losses at the gene ends were 7 bases for V and 2 bases for J; bases not matched to a gene: 3. There are 13 residues in the CDR3. Here the CDR3 reads CAITAGITDTQYF. CDR3 DNA: TGTGCCATCACAGCGGGAATCACAGATACGCAGTATTTT.